The clone carrying this TCR beta chain appeared a few times. The data belong to a study of blood T cell repertoires in COVID-19. The data were produced by immunoSEQ multiplex PCR, yet TCRdb's version contains in-frame clones alone and is incomplete. Among under 300,000 clones, about 90% were seen once, and the ten largest hold around 2%. Source material: PBMCs or T cells enriched from blood (not recorded which). The TCR was taken from a woman under 30 who had recovered from COVID-19.

DNA for the CDR3: TGTGCCAGTAGTCCGACGACACGCCACACTGAAGCTTTCTTT. Translated: CASSPTTRHTEAFF. The V call is TRBV19, the J call TRBJ1-1; D uncertain. Deletions cut 5 bases from V and 3 bases from J, with 13 bases between. Germline V gene data show CDR1 as LNHDA and CDR2 as SQIVND (reference sequence). The CDR3 covers 14 residues.